A selection of T cell receptor beta chains follows, all from one sample in a study of blood T cell repertoires in COVID-19. Sequenced by immunoSEQ multiplex PCR; TCRdb stores in-frame clones only, minus some. The sample shows some 33,000 clones, 85% to 90% of them seen only once. The sequencing input was peripheral blood. The source is a human donor in a cohort sampled during active COVID-19. Both conserved end residues are part of each CDR3. A D gene is named only where the DNA matches it firmly. A clone size is listed for some rows: how often the clone was seen (once, few, many), or a class if it is expanded.

j_call v_call clone_size d_call cdr3_aa cdr3_nt
TRBJ2-5 TRBV25-1 . . CASSEWAEQETQYF TGTGCCAGCAGTGAATGGGCAGAGCAAGAGACCCAGTACTTC
TRBJ2-1 TRBV30 . . CAWSVRGLPNNEQFF TGTGCCTGGAGTGTACGCGGACTACCCAACAATGAGCAGTTCTTC
TRBJ2-7 TRBV28 . . CASRLFSGQSNEQYF TGTGCCAGCAGGCTATTCTCGGGACAATCCAACGAGCAGTACTTC
TRBJ2-2 TRBV6-4 . TRBD1 CASSAGTGGVGELFF TGTGCCAGCAGTGCCGGGACAGGGGGCGTCGGGGAGCTGTTTTTT
TRBJ1-3 TRBV7-9 few TRBD1 CASRGQAHMGISGNTIYF TGTGCCAGCAGGGGACAGGCCCATATGGGCATCTCTGGAAACACCATATATTTT
TRBJ2-7 TRBV2 few TRBD2 CASSGPSGYEQYF TGTGCCAGCAGTGGTCCTAGCGGCTACGAGCAGTACTTC
TRBJ2-5 TRBV7-8 few TRBD2 CASSLAGGKETQYF TGTGCCAGCAGCCTAGCGGGGGGGAAAGAGACCCAGTACTTC
TRBJ2-5 TRBV24-1 . TRBD2 CATSGPSSSGTQETQYF TGTGCCACCAGTGGTCCATCTTCGAGCGGGACCCAAGAGACCCAGTACTTC
TRBJ1-2 TRBV3-1/TRBV3-2 . . CASSQGAGAPGYTF TGTGCCAGCAGCCAAGGTGCAGGGGCGCCTGGCTACACCTTC
TRBJ2-1 TRBV27 few TRBD1 CASALTPGQAYNEQFF TGTGCCAGCGCCCTCACCCCGGGACAGGCGTACAATGAGCAGTTCTTC
TRBJ1-1 TRBV19 . . CASRPQGSGTEAFF TGTGCCAGCCGCCCACAGGGAAGTGGGACTGAAGCTTTCTTT